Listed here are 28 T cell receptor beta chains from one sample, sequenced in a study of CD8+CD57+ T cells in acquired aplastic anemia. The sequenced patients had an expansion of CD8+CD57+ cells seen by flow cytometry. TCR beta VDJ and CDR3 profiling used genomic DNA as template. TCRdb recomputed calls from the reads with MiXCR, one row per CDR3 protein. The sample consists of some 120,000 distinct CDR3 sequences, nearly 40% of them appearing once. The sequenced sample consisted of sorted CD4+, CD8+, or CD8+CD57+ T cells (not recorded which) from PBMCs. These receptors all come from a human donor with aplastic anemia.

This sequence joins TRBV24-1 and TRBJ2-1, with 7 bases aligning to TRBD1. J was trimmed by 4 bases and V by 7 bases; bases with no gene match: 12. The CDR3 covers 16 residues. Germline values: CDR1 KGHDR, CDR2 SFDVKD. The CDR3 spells CATRDRGQYNYNEQFF. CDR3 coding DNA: TGTGCCACCAGAGACCGGGGACAGTACAATTACAATGAGCAGTTCTTC.

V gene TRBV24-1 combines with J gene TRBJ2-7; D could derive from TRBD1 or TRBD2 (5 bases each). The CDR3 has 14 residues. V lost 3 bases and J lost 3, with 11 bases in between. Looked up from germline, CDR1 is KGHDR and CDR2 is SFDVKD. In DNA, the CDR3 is TGTGCCACCAGTGATAACCGGGACGTCTACGAGCAGTACTTC. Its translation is CATSDNRDVYEQYF.

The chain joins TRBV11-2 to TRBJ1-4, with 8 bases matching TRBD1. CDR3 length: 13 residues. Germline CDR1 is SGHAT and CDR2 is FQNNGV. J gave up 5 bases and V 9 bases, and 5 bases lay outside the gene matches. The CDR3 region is CARDRGSNEKLFF. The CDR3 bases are TGTGCCAGAGACAGGGGCTCCAATGAAAAACTGTTTTTT.

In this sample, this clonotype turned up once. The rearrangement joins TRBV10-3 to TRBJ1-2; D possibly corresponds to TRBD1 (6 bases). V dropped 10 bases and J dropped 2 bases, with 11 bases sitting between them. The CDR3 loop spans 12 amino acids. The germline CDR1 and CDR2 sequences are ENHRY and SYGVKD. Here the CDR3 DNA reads TGTGCCACCGGGGGCGGGAACTATGGCTACACCTTC. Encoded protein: CATGGGNYGYTF.

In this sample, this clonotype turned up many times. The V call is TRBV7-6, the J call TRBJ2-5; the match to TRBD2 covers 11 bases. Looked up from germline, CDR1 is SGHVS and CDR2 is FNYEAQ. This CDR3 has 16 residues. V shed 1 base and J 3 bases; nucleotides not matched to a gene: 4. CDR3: CASSLGSGGAEETQYF. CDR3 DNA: TGTGCCAGCAGCTTAGGTAGCGGGGGGGCCGAAGAGACCCAGTACTTC. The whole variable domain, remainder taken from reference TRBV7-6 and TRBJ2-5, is GAGVSQSPRYKVTKRGQDVALRCDPISGHVSLYWYRQALGQGPEFLTYFNYEAQQDKSGLPNDRFSAERPEGSISTLTIQRTEQRDSAMYRCASSLGSGGAEETQYFGPGTRLLVL.

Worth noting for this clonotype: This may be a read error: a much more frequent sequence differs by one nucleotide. The chain's CDR3 is CASRPSGGPLYDEQFF. CDR3 bases: TGTGCCAGCAGACCTAGCGGGGGGCCTCTATACGATGAGCAGTTCTTC. The V and J genes are TRBV11-1 and TRBJ2-1; 11 nucleotides line up with TRBD2. In germline, CDR1 is SGHAT, CDR2 FQDESV (reference sequence). V shed 6 bases, J shed 8 bases, and the junction held 12 bases outside the gene matches. This CDR3 spans 16 amino acids.

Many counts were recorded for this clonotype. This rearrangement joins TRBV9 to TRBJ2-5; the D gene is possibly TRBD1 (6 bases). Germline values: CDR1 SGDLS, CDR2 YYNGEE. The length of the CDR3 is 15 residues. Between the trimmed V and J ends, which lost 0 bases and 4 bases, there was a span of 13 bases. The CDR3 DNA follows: TGTGCCAGCAGCGTAGGAACAGGGATGGTAGAGACCCAGTACTTC. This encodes CASSVGTGMVETQYF.

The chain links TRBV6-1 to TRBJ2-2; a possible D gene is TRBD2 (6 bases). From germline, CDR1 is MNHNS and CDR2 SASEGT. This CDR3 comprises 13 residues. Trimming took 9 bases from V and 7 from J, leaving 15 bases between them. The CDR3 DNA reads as TGTGCCAGTTCTTATAGCGGACTCGGGGAGCTGTTTTTT. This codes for CASSYSGLGELFF.

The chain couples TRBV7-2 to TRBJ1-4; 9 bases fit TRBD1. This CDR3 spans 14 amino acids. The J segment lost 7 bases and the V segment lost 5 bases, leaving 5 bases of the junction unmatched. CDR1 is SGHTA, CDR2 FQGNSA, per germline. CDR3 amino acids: CASSKPGQGEKLFF. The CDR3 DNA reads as TGTGCCAGCAGCAAGCCGGGACAGGGTGAAAAACTGTTTTTT.

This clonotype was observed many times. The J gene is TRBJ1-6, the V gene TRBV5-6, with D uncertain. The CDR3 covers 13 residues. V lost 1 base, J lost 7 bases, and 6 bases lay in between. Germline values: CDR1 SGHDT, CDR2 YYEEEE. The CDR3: CASSLWVNSPLHF. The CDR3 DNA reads TGTGCCAGCAGCTTGTGGGTGAATTCACCCCTCCACTTT.

The CDR3 loop reads CASSLTGTSSYEQYF. The CDR3 bases are TGTGCCAGTAGTTTGACAGGTACCTCCTCCTACGAGCAGTACTTC. This chain links TRBV19 with TRBJ2-7; possible D gene TRBD1, 6 bases. This CDR3 contains 15 residues. Trimming removed 5 bases at V and 0 bases at J, with 14 bases between. The germline gives CDR1 LNHDA, CDR2 SQIVND (reference sequence).

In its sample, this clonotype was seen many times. Here the CDR3 DNA reads TGTGCCAGTAGTGTACAGGGAAGGGATGGCTACACCTTC. This encodes CASSVQGRDGYTF. V and J are TRBV19 and TRBJ1-2, with D possibly being TRBD1 (6 bases). The CDR3 runs 13 residues. In germline, CDR1 is LNHDA, CDR2 SQIVND (reference sequence). Deletions cut 5 bases from V and 6 bases from J, with 13 bases between.

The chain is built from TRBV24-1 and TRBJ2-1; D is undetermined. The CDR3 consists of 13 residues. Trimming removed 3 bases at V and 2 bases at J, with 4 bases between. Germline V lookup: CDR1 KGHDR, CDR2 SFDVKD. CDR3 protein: CATSDRAYNEQFF. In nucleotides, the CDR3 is TGTGCCACCAGTGATAGGGCCTACAATGAGCAGTTCTTC.

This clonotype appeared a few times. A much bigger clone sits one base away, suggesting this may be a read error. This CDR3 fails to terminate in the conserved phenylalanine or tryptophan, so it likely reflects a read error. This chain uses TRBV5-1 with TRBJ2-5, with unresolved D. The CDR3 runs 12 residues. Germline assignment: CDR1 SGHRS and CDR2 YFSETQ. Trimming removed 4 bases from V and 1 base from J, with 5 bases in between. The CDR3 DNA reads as TGCGCCAGCAGCACCGTCCAAGAGACCCAGTACCTC. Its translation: CASSTVQETQYL.

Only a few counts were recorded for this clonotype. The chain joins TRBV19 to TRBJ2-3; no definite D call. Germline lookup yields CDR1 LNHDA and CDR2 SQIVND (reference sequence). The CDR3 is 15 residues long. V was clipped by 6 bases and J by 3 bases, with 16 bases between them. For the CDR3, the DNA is TGTGCCAGTAGCCCATCTTGGTGGTCGACAGATACGCAGTATTTT. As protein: CASSPSWWSTDTQYF.

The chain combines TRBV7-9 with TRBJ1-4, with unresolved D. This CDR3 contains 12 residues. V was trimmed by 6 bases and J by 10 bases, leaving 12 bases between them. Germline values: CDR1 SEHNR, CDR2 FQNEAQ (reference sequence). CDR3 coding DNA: TGTGCCAGCAGAAGTGGGGAGGGAAAACTGTTTTTT. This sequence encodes CASRSGEGKLFF.

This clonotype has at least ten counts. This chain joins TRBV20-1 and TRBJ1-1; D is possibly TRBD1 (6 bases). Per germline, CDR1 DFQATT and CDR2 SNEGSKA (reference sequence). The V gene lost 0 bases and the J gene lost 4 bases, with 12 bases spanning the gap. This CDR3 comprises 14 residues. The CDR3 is CSAREPRGVTEAFF. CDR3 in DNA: TGCAGTGCTAGAGAACCAAGGGGGGTCACTGAAGCTTTCTTT.

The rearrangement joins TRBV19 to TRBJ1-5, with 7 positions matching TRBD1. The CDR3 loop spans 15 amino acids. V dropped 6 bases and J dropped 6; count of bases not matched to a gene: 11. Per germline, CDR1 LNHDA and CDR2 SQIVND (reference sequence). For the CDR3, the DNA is TGTGCCAGTAGATTCCAGGGGGGCTCCAGTCAGCCCCAGCATTTT. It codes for CASRFQGGSSQPQHF.

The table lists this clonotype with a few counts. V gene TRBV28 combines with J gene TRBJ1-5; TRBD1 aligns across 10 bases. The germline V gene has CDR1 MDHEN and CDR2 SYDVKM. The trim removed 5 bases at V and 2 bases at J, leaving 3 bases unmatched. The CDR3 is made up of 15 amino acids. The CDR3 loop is CASSRQGAGNQPQHF. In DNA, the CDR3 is TGTGCCAGCAGTCGACAGGGGGCTGGCAATCAGCCCCAGCATTTT.

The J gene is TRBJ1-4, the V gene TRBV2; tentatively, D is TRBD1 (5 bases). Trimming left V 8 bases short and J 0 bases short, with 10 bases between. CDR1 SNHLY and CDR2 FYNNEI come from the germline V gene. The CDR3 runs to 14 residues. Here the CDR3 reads CASGGRATNEKLFF. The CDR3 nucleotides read TGTGCCAGCGGGGGGAGGGCAACTAATGAAAAACTGTTTTTT.

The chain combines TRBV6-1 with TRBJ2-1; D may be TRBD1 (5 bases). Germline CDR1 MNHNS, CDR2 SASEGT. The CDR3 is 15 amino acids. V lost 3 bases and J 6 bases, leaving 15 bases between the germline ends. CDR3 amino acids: CASSDMVTVPNEQFF. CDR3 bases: TGTGCCAGCAGTGATATGGTGACAGTGCCCAATGAGCAGTTCTTC.

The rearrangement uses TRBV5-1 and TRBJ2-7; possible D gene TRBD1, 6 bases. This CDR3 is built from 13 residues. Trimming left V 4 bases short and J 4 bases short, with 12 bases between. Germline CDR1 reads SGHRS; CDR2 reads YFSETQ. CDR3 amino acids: CASSVATGYEQYF. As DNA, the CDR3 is TGCGCCAGCAGCGTGGCTACAGGGTACGAGCAGTACTTC.

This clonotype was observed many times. The CDR3 nucleotides read TGCAGTGCTCGTACCTGGGGGGCAGATACGCAGTATTTT. Translating gives CSARTWGADTQYF. The chain carries TRBV20-1 and TRBJ2-3; D is perhaps TRBD2 (6 bases). Germline CDR1 and CDR2: DFQATT and SNEGSKA (reference sequence). CDR3 length: 13 amino acids. With 5 bases removed from V and 4 bases from J, the gap between germline ends came to 13 bases.

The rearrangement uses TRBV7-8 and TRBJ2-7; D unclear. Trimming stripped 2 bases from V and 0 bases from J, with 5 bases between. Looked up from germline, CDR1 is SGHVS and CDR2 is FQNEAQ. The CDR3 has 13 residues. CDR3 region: CASSLYASYEQYF. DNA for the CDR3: TGTGCCAGCAGCTTATACGCCTCCTACGAGCAGTACTTC.

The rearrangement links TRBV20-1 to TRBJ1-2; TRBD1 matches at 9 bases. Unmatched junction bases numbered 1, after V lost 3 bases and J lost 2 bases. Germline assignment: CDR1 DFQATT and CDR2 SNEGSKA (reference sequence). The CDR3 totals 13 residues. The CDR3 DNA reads TGCAGTGCTAGGGGACAGGGAAACTATGGCTACACCTTC. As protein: CSARGQGNYGYTF.

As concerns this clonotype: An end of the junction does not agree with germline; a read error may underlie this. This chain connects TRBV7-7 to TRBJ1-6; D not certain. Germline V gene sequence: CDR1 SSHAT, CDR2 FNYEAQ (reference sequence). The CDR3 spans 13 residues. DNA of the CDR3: TGTGCTAGCAGCCCGAGGGCAAATTCACCCCTCCACTTT. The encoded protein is CASSPRANSPLHF.

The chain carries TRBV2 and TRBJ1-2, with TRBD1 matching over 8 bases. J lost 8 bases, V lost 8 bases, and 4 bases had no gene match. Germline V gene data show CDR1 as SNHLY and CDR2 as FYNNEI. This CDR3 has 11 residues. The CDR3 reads CASDRGGGYTF. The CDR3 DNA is TGTGCCAGCGACAGGGGAGGCGGCTACACCTTC.

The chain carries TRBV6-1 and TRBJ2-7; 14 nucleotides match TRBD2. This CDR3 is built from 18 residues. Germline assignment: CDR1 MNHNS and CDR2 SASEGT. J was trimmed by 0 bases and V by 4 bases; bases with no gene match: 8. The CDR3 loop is CASSAGLAGALSSYEQYV. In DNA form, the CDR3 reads TGTGCCAGCAGTGCGGGACTAGCGGGGGCCTTAAGCTCCTACGAGCAGTACGTC.